The present entry profiles one T cell receptor (beta chain) with its context. The sample originates from a study of identical twins. TCRdb itself ran the 5' RACE reads through MiXCR, one entry per CDR3 protein. The data contain a few hundred thousand distinct CDR3 sequences, around 24% of them singletons. Germline lookup yields CDR1 MNHEY and CDR2 SVGAGI. V lost 0 bases and J 6 bases, leaving 11 bases between the germline ends. There are 14 residues in the CDR3. The data also belong to a second study, concerning T cells expressing NK-cell markers.

The source of this sequence is a woman aged 18-29 years in good health. The material sequenced was CD4+ T cells sorted from blood. The chain carries TRBV6-5 and TRBJ1-1, with D maybe TRBD1 (6 bases). CDR3 sequence reads: CASSYSPRGPEAFF. The CDR3 coding sequence is TGTGCCAGCAGTTACTCACCCCGGGGGCCTGAAGCTTTCTTT.